These T cell receptor beta chains were read from a single sample in a study of OX40 agonist ivuxolimab in advanced cancers. The protocol was immunoSEQ multiplex PCR, while the TCRdb copy is restricted to in-frame clones and leaves out a portion. The sample lists about 48,000 clones, around 80% occurring once. Source: CD4+ or CD8+ T cells sorted from blood, taken in a trial of the OX40 agonist ivuxolimab. The receptors stem from an adult with an advanced solid tumor such as melanoma, head and neck, liver or kidney cancer. The CDR3 runs from the conserved cysteine through the conserved F or W. D genes are given only for firm matches. Expanded clones get a size class; other rows say once, few or many, or leave the size out.

v_gene	d_gene	abundance	j_gene	CDR3nt	CDR3aa
TRBV2	TRBD1	-	TRBJ1-2	TGTGCCAGCTATGTCGGACAGGGTGAGGGCTACACCTTC	CASYVGQGEGYTF
TRBV11-3	-	-	TRBJ2-7	TGTGCCAGCAGCTTAGGTAATAGCGGATCCTACGAGCAGTACTTC	CASSLGNSGSYEQYF
TRBV5-4	-	-	TRBJ1-1	TGTGCCAGCAGCTTCCCGGGCAGGAACACTGAAGCTTTCTTT	CASSFPGRNTEAFF
TRBV6-1	-	-	TRBJ1-2	TGTGCCAGCAGTGAATTACCGACGGTGGGGGATGGCTACACCTTC	CASSELPTVGDGYTF
TRBV6-5	-	once	TRBJ2-7	TGTGCCAGCAGGACGGGAGCGCTAGGTAGCGAGCAGTACTTC	CASRTGALGSEQYF
TRBV10-3	-	-	TRBJ2-3	TGTGCCATCGCTACAGATACGCAGTATTTT	CAIATDTQYF
TRBV20-1	-	-	TRBJ1-1	TGCAGTGCTAGAGCCTCCACGGCTTTCTTT	CSARASTAFF
TRBV4-3	-	-	TRBJ2-5	TGCGCCAGCAGCCAAGCGGACGGGAGTTTGACGGAGACCCAGTACTTC	CASSQADGSLTETQYF
TRBV10-2	-	few	TRBJ1-2	TGCGCCAGCAGTGAGGATGGCGGCGGCACGCTTGGCTACACCTTC	CASSEDGGGTLGYTF
TRBV5-1	TRBD2	-	TRBJ2-7	TGCGCCAGCAGCTCGATTACGACTAGCGGGGGGAGGGAGCAGTACTTC	CASSSITTSGGREQYF
TRBV5-5	-	once	TRBJ1-2	TGTGCCAGCAGCTTGACCGGGACGACAAACTATGGCTACACCTTC	CASSLTGTTNYGYTF
TRBV11-2	-	few	TRBJ2-5	TGTGCCAGCAGCTTAGGGACTGGACTGCAACAGACCCAGTACTTC	CASSLGTGLQQTQYF
TRBV5-1	-	few	TRBJ2-7	TGCGCCAGCAGCTTGGCGATGGGAAGCTCCTACGAGCAGTACTTC	CASSLAMGSSYEQYF
TRBV27	-	once	TRBJ1-2	TGTGCCAGCAGTTTGCAGGGGACGGGTAACTATGGCTACACCTTC	CASSLQGTGNYGYTF
TRBV11-2	TRBD2	-	TRBJ2-3	TGTGCCAGCAGCTTCCAACTAGCGGGAGCTAGCACAGATACGCAGTATTTT	CASSFQLAGASTDTQYF
TRBV2	-	few	TRBJ2-5	TGTGCCAGCAGTGATATTAGGGGAGAGACCCAGTACTTC	CASSDIRGETQYF
TRBV7-6	-	-	TRBJ2-1	TGTGCCAGCAGCCTAGAACTCCCCTCCTACAATGAGCAGTTCTTC	CASSLELPSYNEQFF
TRBV2	-	-	TRBJ1-5	TGTGCCAGCAGTGAAACGACCTACAGGGACCAGCCCCAGCATTTT	CASSETTYRDQPQHF
TRBV5-4	-	once	TRBJ2-7	TGTGCCAGCAGCTCAACACCCGAGGGTGAGCAGTACTTC	CASSSTPEGEQYF
TRBV30	-	-	TRBJ1-1	TGTGCCTGGATCGAGAACAGGGACACTGAAGCTTTCTTT	CAWIENRDTEAFF
TRBV5-6	-	-	TRBJ1-1	TGTGCCAGCAGCTTGGACAGTTTGAACACTGAAGCTTTCTTT	CASSLDSLNTEAFF
TRBV21-1	-	-	TRBJ2-1	TGTGCCAGCAGCAAAGGGAGCGGGAGGTACAATGAGCAGTTCTTC	CASSKGSGRYNEQFF
TRBV30	TRBD1	few	TRBJ1-1	TGTGCCTGGAAGGACAGGGCTGAAGCTTTCTTT	CAWKDRAEAFF
TRBV27	-	few	TRBJ1-1	TGTGCCAGCAGTTCCGGGGGGACCCCGAACACTGAAGCTTTCTTT	CASSSGGTPNTEAFF
TRBV6-1	-	-	TRBJ1-2	TGTGCCAGCATCGGGGTCTATGGCTACACCTTC	CASIGVYGYTF
TRBV6-6	-	-	TRBJ1-1	TGTGCCAGCAGTTTTCGCAGGGGAGACACTGAAGCTTTCTTT	CASSFRRGDTEAFF
TRBV6-5	TRBD2	-	TRBJ2-3	TGTGCCAGCACTCTCTCTAGCGGGAGGGTAGATACGCAGTATTTT	CASTLSSGRVDTQYF
TRBV7-8	-	-	TRBJ2-3	TGTGCCAGCAACCCGGTGGGGCTTACTAGCACAGATACGCAGTATTTT	CASNPVGLTSTDTQYF
TRBV18	-	-	TRBJ2-7	TGTGCCAGCTCTCCCAGGGGAAATCTCTACGAGCAGTACTTC	CASSPRGNLYEQYF
TRBV9	TRBD1	few	TRBJ2-7	TGTGCCAGCAGCGTGGGGACAGGCGGGGAGCAGTACTTC	CASSVGTGGEQYF
TRBV10-1	-	-	TRBJ2-1	TGCGCCAGCAGTGGAAGGGGTAATGAGCAGTTCTTC	CASSGRGNEQFF